The clone carrying this T cell receptor (beta chain) appeared a few times. Its antigen is still unknown. Germline CDR1 DFQATT, CDR2 SNEGSKA (reference sequence). The CDR3 is 13 residues long. Deletions cut 4 bases from V and 4 bases from J, with 11 bases between. The sample comes from a study of T cells in Graves' hyperthyroidism and ophthalmopathy. Amplification of TCR beta CDR3 regions was performed using RNA transcripts as template. The primer set for the first-round RT-PCR of the TCR CDR3 was HTBI. TCRdb recomputed calls from the multiplex PCR reads with MiXCR, one row per CDR3 protein. The data show about 480,000 distinct CDR3 sequences, roughly a quarter seen once. Study-level findings and limits: Most thyroid clonotypes expanded above 0.001 were also detected in blood. Ophthalmopathy cases were set apart from stable hyperthyroidism by a 13 V-J model.

A NOSPECS grade of at least 4, a Clinical Activity Score of at least 3 and duration under 3 months were recorded in ophthalmopathy patients. The PBMCs were taken from under 12 ml of fresh peripheral blood. Material for sequencing was blood. The clonotype comes from a woman aged 25 to 39 with Graves' ophthalmopathy. V usage is TRBV20-1 and J usage is TRBJ1-5, with a possible D match to TRBD1 (6 bases). CDR3 region: CSANGGSNQPQHF. The CDR3 DNA follows: TGCAGTGCTAACGGGGGCTCAAATCAGCCCCAGCATTTT.